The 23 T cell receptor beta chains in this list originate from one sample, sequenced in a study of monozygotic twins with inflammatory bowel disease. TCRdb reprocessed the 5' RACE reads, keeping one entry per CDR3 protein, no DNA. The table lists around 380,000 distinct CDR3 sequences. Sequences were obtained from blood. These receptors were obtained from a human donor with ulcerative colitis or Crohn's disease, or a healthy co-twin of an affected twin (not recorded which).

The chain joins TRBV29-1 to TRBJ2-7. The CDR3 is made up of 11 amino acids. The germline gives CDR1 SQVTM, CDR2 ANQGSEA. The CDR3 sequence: CSVEKDYEQYF.

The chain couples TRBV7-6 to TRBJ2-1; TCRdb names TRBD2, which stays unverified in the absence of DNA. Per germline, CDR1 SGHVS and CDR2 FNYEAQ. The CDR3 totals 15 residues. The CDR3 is CASRPLAVSYNEQFF.

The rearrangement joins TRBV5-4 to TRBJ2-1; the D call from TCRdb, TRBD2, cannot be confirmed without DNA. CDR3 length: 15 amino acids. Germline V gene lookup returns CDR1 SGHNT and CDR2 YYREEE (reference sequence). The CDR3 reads CASSLGGRLSDEQFF.

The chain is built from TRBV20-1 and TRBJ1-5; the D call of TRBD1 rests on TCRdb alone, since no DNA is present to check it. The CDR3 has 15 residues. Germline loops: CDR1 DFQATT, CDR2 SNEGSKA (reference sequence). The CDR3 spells CSATTSTDSNQPQHF.

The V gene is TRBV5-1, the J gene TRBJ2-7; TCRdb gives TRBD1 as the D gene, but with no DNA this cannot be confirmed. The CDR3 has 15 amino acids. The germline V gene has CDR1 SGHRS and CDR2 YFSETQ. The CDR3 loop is CASSPQDPETYEQYF.

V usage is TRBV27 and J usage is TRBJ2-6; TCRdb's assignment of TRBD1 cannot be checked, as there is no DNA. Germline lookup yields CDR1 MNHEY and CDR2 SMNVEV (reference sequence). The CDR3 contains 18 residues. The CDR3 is CASSIRDRTNSGANVLTF.

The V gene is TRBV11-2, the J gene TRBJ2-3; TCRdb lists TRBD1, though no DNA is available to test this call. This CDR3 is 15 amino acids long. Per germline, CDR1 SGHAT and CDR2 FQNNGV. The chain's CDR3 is CASSSGRGGKDTQYF.

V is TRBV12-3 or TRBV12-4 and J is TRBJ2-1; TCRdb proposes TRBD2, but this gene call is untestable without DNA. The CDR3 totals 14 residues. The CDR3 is CASSGTSGGDEQFF.

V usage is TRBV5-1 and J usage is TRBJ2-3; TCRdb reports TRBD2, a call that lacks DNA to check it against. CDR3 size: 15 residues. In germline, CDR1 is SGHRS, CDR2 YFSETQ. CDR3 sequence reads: CASSAWGLPSNTQYF.

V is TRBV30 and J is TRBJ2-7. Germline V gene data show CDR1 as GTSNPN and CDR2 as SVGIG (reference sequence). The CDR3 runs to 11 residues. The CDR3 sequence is CAWSSAVEQYF.

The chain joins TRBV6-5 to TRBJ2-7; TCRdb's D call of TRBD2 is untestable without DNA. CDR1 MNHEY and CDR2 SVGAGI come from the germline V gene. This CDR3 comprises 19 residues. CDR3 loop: CASSYQQTGTPAGEYEQYF.

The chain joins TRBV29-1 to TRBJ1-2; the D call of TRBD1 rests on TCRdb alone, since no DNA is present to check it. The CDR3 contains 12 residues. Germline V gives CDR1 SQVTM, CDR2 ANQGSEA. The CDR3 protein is CSVGGDPYGYTF. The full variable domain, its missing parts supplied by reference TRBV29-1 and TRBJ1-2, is SAVISQKPSRDICQRGTSLTIQCQVDSQVTMMFWYRQQPGQSLTLIATANQGSEATYESGFVIDKFPISRPNLTFSTLTVSNMSPEDSSIYLCSVGGDPYGYTFGSGTRLTVV.

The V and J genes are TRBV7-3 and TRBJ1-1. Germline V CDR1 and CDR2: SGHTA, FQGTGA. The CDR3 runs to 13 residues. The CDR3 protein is CASSLNLDTEAFF. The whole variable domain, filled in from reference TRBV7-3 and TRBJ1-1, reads GAGVSQTPSNKVTEKGKYVELRCDPISGHTALYWYRQSLGQGPEFLIYFQGTGAADDSGLPNDRFFAVRPEGSVSTLKIQRTERGDSAVYLCASSLNLDTEAFFGQGTRLTVV.

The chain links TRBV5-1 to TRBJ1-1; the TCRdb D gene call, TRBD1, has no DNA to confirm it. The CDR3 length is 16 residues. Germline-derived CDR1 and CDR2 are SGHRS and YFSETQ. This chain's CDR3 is CASSLRPGGLNTEAFF.

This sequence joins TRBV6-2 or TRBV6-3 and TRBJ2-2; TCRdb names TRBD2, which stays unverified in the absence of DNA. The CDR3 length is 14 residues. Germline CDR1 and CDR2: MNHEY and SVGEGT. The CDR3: CASVGREAHGELFF.

This CDR3 is CASSLAVGAYEQYF. The chain joins TRBV5-1 to TRBJ2-7. The CDR3 sequence is 14 residues long. Germline CDR1 SGHRS, CDR2 YFSETQ.

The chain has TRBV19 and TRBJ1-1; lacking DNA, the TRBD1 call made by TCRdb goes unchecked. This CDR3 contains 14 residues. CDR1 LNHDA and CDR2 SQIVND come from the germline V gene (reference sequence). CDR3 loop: CASRGRGLYTEAFF.

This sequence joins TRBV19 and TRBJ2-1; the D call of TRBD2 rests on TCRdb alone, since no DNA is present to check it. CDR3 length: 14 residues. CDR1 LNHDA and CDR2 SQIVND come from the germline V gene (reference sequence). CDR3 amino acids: CATDSGRRYNEQFF.

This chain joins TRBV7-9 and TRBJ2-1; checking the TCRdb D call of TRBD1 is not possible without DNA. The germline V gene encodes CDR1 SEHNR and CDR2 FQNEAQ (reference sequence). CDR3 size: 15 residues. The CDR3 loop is CASSFRTGAYNEQFF. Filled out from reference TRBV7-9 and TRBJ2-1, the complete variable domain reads DTGVSQNPRHKITKRGQNVTFRCDPISEHNRLYWYRQTLGQGPEFLTYFQNEAQLEKSRLLSDRFSAERPKGSFSTLEIQRTEQGDSAMYLCASSFRTGAYNEQFFGPGTRLTVL.

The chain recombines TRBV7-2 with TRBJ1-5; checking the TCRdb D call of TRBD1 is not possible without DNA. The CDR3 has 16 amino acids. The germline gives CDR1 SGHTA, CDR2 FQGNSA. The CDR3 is CASSLVTGTGLQPQHF.

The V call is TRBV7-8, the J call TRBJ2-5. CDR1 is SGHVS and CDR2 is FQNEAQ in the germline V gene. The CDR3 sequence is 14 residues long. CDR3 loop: CASSETGLSETQYF.

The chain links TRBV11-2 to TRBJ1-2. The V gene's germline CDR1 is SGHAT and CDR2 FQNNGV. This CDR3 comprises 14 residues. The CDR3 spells CASSLDRRGYGYTF. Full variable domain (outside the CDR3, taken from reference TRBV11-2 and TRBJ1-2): EAGVAQSPRYKIIEKRQSVAFWCNPISGHATLYWYQQILGQGPKLLIQFQNNGVVDDSQLPKDRFSAERLKGVDSTLKIQPAKLEDSAVYLCASSLDRRGYGYTFGSGTRLTVV.

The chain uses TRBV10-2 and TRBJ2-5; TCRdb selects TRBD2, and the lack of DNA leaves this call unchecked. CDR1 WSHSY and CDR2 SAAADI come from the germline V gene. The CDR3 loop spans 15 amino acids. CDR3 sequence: CASSERGGGGETQYF.